This TCR beta chain was identified during a study of cytomegalovirus exposure and HLA in healthy donors. Study results and limitations: One cluster of highly shared sequence variants probably arose as a sequencing artifact. In vitro confirmation showed a few CMV-associated chains to be CMV antigen specific.

With 60 Vbeta and 13 Jbeta primers, the PCR was carried out. Data came from immunoSEQ multiplex PCR; TCRdb stores just in-frame clones and leaves some out. The data show approximately 180,000 clones, 75% to 85% seen once. In the case of this clone: Its antigen is not known.

V was trimmed by 8 bases and J by 5 bases, leaving 15 bases between them. CDR1 is LNHDA, CDR2 SQIVND, per germline (reference sequence). This CDR3 has 13 amino acids. The sample consisted of PBMCs. This sequence joins TRBV19 and TRBJ2-5; maybe TRBD2 (7 bases). The receptor was isolated from a man in his thirties or forties in good health and CMV-seropositive. The CDR3 is CASGGGGGETQYF. The DNA of the CDR3 is TGTGCCAGTGGGGGGGGCGGCGGGGAGACCCAGTACTTC. Full variable domain (remainder filled in from reference TRBV19 and TRBJ2-5): DGGITQSPKYLFRKEGQNVTLSCEQNLNHDAMYWYRQDPGQGLRLIYYSQIVNDFQKGDIAEGYSVSREKKESFPLTVTSAQKNPTAFYLCASGGGGGETQYFGPGTRLLVL.